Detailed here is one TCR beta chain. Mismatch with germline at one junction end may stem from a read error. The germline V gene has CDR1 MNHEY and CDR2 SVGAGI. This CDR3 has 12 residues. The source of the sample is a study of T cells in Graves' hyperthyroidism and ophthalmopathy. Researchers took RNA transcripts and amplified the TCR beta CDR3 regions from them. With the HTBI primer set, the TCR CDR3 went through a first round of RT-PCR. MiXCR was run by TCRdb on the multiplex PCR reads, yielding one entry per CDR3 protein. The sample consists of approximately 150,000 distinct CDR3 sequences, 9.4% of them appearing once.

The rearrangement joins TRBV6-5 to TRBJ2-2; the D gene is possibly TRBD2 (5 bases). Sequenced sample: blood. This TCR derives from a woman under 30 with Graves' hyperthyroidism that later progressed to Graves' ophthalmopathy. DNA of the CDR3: TGTGCCAGCAGTTACAACACCGGGGAGCTGTTCTTT. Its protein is CASSYNTGELFF.